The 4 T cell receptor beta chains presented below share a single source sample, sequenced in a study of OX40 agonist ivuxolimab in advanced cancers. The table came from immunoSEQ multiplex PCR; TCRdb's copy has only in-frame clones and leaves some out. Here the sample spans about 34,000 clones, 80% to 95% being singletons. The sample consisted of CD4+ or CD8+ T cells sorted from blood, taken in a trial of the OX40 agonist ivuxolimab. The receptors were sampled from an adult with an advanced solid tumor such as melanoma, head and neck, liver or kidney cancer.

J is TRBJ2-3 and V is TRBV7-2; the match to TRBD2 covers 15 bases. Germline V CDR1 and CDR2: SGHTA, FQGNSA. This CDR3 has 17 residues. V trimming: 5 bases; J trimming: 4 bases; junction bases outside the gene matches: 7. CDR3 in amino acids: CASSAGLAGGGPDTQYF. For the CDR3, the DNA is TGTGCCAGCAGCGCGGGACTAGCGGGGGGAGGTCCAGATACGCAGTATTTT.

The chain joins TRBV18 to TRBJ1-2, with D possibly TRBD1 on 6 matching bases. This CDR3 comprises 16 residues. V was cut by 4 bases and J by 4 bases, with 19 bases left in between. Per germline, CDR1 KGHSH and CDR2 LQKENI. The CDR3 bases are TGTGCCAGCTCACTGGAGTGGAGGCAGGGGTCCTATGGCTACACCTTC. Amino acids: CASSLEWRQGSYGYTF.

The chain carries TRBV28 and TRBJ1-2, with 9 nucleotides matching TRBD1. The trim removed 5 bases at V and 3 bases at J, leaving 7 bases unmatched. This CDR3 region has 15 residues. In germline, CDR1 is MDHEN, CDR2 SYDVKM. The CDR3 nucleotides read TGTGCCAGCAGTCCAACAGGGGGCTTACACTATGGCTACACCTTC. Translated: CASSPTGGLHYGYTF.

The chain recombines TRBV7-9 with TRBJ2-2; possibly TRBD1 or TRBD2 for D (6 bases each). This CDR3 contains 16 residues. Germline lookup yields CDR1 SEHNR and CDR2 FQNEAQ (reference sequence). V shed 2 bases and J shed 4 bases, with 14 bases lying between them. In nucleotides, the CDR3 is TGTGCCAGCAGCTTACGCGGCGGAGGGGGCACCGGGGAGCTGTTTTTT. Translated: CASSLRGGGGTGELFF.